A selection of T cell receptor beta chains follows, all from one sample in a study of graft-versus-host responses after intestinal transplantation. Sequencing was performed with immunoSEQ multiplex PCR; in TCRdb, only in-frame clones are kept and a portion is missing. The sample lists 35,000 to 45,000 clones, approximately 95% occurring once. Material: PBMCs, obtained roughly 110 weeks after intestinal transplantation. These receptors all stem from a human patient who received an intestinal transplant, so some T cells may come from the graft donor. Each CDR3 is given without its conserved first and last residue. The order of the fields is J gene, V gene, CDR3 protein.

>TRBJ2-7|TRBV7-6
ASSLAGDAYSYEQY
>TRBJ2-2|TRBV13
ASSFGGPGELF
>TRBJ2-3|TRBV21-1
ASSPPGLGEDTQY
>TRBJ2-2|TRBV6-1
ASSDKGGVAGELF
>TRBJ1-4|TRBV6-5
ASSYWGQPDEKLF
>TRBJ2-1|TRBV19
ASRRRVGEQF
>TRBJ1-4|TRBV11-2
ASSPVYSQYNEKLF
>TRBJ2-7|TRBV7-9
ASSLGWGGYEQY
>TRBJ1-1|TRBV10-2
ASSEIQPLLEAF
>TRBJ1-6|TRBV15
ATEQGLGNSPLH
>TRBJ2-1|TRBV11-3
ASSPGAADNEQF
>TRBJ1-6|TRBV29-1
SAPWERRSPLH
>TRBJ2-5|TRBV6-5
ASRFQETQY
>TRBJ2-7|TRBV9
ASSVASGVTYEQY
>TRBJ1-1|TRBV30
AWSGPADLAF
>TRBJ1-2|TRBV12-5
ASGLVKLDGYT
>TRBJ2-3|TRBV5-4
ASSSKGGTDTQY
>TRBJ1-5|TRBV10-3
AIGETASNQPQH
>TRBJ2-3|TRBV4-1
ASSQRAGDTDTQY
>TRBJ2-1|TRBV2
ASSEVSRGKRNEQF
>TRBJ2-7|TRBV27
ASGRYEQY
>TRBJ2-7|TRBV5-4
ASSLPRGREQY
>TRBJ1-2|TRBV6-4
ASSAGTGGVYGYT
>TRBJ1-3|TRBV15
ATSPSETGGAKGNTIY
>TRBJ1-2|TRBV20-1
SARDRVGYT
>TRBJ2-1|TRBV27
ASSSGLAGGYNEQF
>TRBJ1-1|TRBV5-6
ASSLEFRWNTEAF
>TRBJ1-5|TRBV29-1
SVQSGTGNQPQH
>TRBJ2-7|TRBV7-2
ASHLDGIAGVGGYEQY
>TRBJ2-1|TRBV7-2
ASSPGTYNEQF
>TRBJ2-2|TRBV10-2
ASRLQENTGELF
>TRBJ2-7|TRBV28
ASSLEGPYEQY
>TRBJ2-3|TRBV2
ASTPGGGGRSDTQY
>TRBJ2-5|TRBV28
ASRREDREKETQY
>TRBJ2-5|TRBV27
ASSLEGPETQY
>TRBJ1-2|TRBV7-9
ASSLGTGNYGYT
>TRBJ2-5|TRBV28
ASRQREGLGETQY
>TRBJ2-4|TRBV11-2
ASSLRAGAKNIQY
>TRBJ1-3|TRBV10-2
ASSEVLSGNTIY
>TRBJ1-3|TRBV28
ASSAPGPRAPRNTIY
>TRBJ1-1|TRBV19
ASSPEVWTEAF
>TRBJ2-3|TRBV10-2
ASRQGDTQY
>TRBJ2-1|TRBV10-3
AIGGSGSSYNEQF
>TRBJ2-5|TRBV5-1
ASRLGTVISPQETQY
>TRBJ2-7|TRBV6-6
ASSVGETGSYEQY
>TRBJ2-3|TRBV7-7
ASSQRGGQVNSTDTQY
>TRBJ2-7|TRBV9
ASSADHEQY
>TRBJ1-4|TRBV2
ASSEAKDIATNEKLF
>TRBJ1-1|TRBV28
ASIFTGGDNTEAF
>TRBJ2-3|TRBV5-6
ASSSAPGVSGVTDTQY
>TRBJ2-7|TRBV7-7
ASSSGCRRPGRRVGEQY
>TRBJ2-4|TRBV4-1
ASSQDITSGAKNIQY